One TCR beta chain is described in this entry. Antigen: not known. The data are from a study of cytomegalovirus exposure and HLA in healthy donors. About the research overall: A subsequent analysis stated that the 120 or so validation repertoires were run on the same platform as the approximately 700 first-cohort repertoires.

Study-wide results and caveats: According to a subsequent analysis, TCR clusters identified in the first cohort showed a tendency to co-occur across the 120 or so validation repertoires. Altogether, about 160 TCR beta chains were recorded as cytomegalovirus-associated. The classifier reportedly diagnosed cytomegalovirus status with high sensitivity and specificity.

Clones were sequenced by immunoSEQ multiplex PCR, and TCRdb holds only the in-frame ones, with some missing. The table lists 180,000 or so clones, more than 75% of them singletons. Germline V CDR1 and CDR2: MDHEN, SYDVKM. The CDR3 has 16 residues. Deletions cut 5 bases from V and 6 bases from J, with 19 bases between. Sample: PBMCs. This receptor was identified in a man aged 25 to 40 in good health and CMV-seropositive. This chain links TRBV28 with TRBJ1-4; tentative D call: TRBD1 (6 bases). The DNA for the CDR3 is TGTGCCAGCAGTCCCTGGGGGGACATTGACGATGAAAAACTGTTTTTT. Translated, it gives CASSPWGDIDDEKLFF.